This TCR beta chain was documented in a study of spatial heterogeneity in lung cancer. Regarding time point: blood at routine non-recurrence follow-up after resection. Whole RNA came from tumor, nontumor lung or frozen PBMC and was sequenced without being sorted. TCRdb independently ran MiXCR on the 5' RACE reads; one entry per CDR3 protein. Among around 47,000 distinct CDR3 sequences listed, more than 6.5% were seen once. Unmatched junction bases numbered 10, after V lost 5 bases and J lost 0 bases. The CDR3 has 17 amino acids. Germline V lookup: CDR1 MDHEN, CDR2 SYDVKM. The gene calls are TRBV28 and TRBJ2-3, with TRBD2 matching over 8 bases. This clonotype originated in a female donor with early-stage non-small cell lung cancer. The source was PBMCs, collected at follow-up. CDR3 coding DNA: TGTGCCAGCAGTCCCGGACTAGCCGGGACTAGCACAGATACGCAGTATTTT. It specifies CASSPGLAGTSTDTQYF.